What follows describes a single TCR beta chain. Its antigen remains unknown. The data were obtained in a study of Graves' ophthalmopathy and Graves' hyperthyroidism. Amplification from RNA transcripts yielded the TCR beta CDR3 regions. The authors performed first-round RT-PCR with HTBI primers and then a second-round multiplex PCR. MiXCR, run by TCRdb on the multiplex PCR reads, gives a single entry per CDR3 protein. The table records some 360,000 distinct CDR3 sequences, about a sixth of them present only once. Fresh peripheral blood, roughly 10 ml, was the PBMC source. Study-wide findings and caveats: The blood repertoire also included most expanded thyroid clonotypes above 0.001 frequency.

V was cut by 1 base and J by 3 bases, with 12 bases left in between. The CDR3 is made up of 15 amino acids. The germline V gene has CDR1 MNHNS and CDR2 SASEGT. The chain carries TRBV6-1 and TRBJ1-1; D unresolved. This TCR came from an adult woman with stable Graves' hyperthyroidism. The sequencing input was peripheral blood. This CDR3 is CASSEEPPGHTEAFF. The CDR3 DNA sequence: TGTGCCAGCAGTGAAGAACCCCCGGGTCACACTGAAGCTTTCTTT.